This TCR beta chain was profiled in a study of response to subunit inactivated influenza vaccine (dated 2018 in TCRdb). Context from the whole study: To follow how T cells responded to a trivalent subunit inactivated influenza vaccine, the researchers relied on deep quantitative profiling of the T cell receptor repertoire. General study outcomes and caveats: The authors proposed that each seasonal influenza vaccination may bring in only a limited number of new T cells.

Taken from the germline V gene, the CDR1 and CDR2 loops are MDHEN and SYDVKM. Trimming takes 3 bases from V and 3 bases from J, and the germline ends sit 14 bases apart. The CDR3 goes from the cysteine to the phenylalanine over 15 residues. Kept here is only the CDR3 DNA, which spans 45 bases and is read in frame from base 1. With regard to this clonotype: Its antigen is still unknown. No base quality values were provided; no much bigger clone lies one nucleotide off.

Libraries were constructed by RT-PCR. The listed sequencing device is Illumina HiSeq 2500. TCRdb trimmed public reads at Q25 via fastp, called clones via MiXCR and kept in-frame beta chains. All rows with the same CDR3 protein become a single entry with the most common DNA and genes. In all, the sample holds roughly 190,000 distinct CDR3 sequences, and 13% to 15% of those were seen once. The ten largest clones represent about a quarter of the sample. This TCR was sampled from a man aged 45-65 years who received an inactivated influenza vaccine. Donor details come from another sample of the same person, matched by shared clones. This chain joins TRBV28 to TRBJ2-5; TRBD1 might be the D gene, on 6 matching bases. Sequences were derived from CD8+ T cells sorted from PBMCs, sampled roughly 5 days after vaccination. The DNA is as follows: TGTGCCAGCAGTTTTCGGTGGACAGATGAAGAGACCCAGTACTTC. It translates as CASSFRWTDEETQYF.